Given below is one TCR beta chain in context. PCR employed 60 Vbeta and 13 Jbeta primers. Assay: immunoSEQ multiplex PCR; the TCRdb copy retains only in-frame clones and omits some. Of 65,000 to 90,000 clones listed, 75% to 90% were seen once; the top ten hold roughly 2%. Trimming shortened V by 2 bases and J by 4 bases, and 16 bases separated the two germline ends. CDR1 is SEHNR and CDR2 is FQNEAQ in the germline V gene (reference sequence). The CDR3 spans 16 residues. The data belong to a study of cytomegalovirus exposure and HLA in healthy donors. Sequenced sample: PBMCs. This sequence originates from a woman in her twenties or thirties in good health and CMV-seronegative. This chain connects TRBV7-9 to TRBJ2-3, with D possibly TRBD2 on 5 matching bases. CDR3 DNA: TGTGCCAGCAGCTTACCCGGGAACAAGGCAGCAGATACGCAGTATTTT. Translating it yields CASSLPGNKAADTQYF.